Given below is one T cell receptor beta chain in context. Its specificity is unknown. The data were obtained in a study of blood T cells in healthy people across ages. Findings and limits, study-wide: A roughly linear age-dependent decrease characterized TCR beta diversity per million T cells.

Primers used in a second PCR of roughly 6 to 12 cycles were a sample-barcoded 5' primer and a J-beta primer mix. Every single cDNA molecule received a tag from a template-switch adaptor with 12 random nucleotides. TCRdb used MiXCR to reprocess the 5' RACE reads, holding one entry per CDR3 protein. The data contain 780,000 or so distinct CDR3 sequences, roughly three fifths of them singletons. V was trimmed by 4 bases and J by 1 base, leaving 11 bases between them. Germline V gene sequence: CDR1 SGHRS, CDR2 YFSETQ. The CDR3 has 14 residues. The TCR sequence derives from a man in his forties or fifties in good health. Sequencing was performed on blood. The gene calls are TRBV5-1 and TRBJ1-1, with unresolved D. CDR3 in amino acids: CASSQQSKNTEAFF. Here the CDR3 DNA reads TGCGCCAGCAGCCAACAGAGCAAGAACACTGAAGCTTTCTTT.